The clone carrying this T cell receptor (beta chain) was counted a few times. Its antigen is still unknown. The source of the sample is a study of naive and memory T cell subsets. Study findings and constraints: Especially in CD8 cells, naive repertoires contained a few larger clonotypes, possibly CD45RA-re-expressing memory cells. RNA-based TCR counts may shift with T cell activation and differentiation.

Both TRBC1 and TRBC2 were covered by a beta constant-region primer of two equimolar oligonucleotides. The ligated cDNA underwent four PCR rounds using SP2 and nested alpha and beta constant-region primers. TCRdb re-analysed the UMI-ligation and nested PCR reads in MiXCR, keeping a single row per CDR3 protein. Here the sample spans about 100,000 distinct CDR3 sequences, about 14% being singletons. Cells stained for CD3, CD4, CD8, CD45RA and CD27 were sorted into four subsets. The CDR3 runs to 14 residues. Trimming left V 5 bases short and J 7 bases short, with 17 bases between. CDR1 and CDR2 from the germline V gene are SGHNT and YENEEA.

This TCR came from a human donor in good health. The rearrangement links TRBV11-3 to TRBJ1-1, with D tentatively TRBD1 (6 bases). The source material was naive CD8+ T cells from blood. This CDR3 is CASSRGGGGNEAFF. The CDR3 region has the DNA TGTGCCAGCAGCCGCGGGGGAGGGGGAAATGAAGCTTTCTTT.